This passage covers 14 T cell receptor beta chains from one sample sequenced in a study of OX40 agonist ivuxolimab in advanced cancers. Using immunoSEQ multiplex PCR, the repertoire was profiled, and TCRdb retains in-frame clones only, with some absent. This table holds about 79,000 clones, about 91% found once. The source was CD4+ or CD8+ T cells sorted from blood, collected in a trial of the OX40 agonist ivuxolimab. The receptors originated from an adult with an advanced solid tumor such as melanoma, head and neck, liver or kidney cancer.

The genes are TRBV19 and TRBJ2-1; the match to TRBD2 covers 8 bases. Germline assignment: CDR1 LNHDA and CDR2 SQIVND (reference sequence). V lost 6 bases to trimming and J lost 0 bases; unmatched junction nucleotides: 13. The CDR3 runs 18 residues. The CDR3 DNA reads as TGTGCCAGTAGATTGGCTAGCGGGCCCTCGAGCTCCTACAATGAGCAGTTCTTC. Translating gives CASRLASGPSSSYNEQFF.

This clone is a singleton in its sample. The chain is built from TRBV6-1 and TRBJ2-3; TRBD1 matches 9 bases. V shed 8 bases, J shed 7 bases, and the junction held 13 bases outside the gene matches. The CDR3 spans 15 residues. Germline assignment: CDR1 MNHNS and CDR2 SASEGT. CDR3 residues: CASGYKTGGSNTQYF. The CDR3 DNA follows: TGTGCCAGCGGGTATAAGACAGGGGGATCGAATACGCAGTATTTT.

The CDR3 DNA reads TGTGCCAGCAGCCACAATGAGCAGTTCTTC. Its translation: CASSHNEQFF. The rearrangement joins TRBV7-9 to TRBJ2-1; D not resolved. The V gene lost 5 bases and the J gene lost 5 bases, with 1 base spanning the gap. Germline V gene lookup returns CDR1 SEHNR and CDR2 FQNEAQ (reference sequence). The CDR3 contains 10 residues.

The gene calls are TRBV5-1 and TRBJ2-4; tentative D call: TRBD1 (5 bases). There are 14 residues in the CDR3. Trimming removed 5 bases at V and 14 bases at J, with 23 bases between. The germline V gene has CDR1 SGHRS and CDR2 YFSETQ. DNA of the CDR3: TGCGCCAGCAGAGAAGGGGCGGCTTCTTCACACAAGTACTTC. Translation: CASREGAASSHKYF.

CDR3 sequence: CASSEVTGRGREKLFF. The CDR3 coding sequence is TGTGCCAGCAGTGAGGTCACAGGGAGAGGGCGTGAAAAACTGTTTTTT. The chain recombines TRBV25-1 with TRBJ1-4; D is possibly TRBD1 (6 bases). CDR1 MGHDK and CDR2 SYGVNS come from the germline V gene. The CDR3 has 16 amino acids. The V and J ends lost 3 bases and 7 bases respectively, with 18 bases between them.

The count of this clone is one. V is TRBV11-1 and J is TRBJ1-5, with unresolved D. V was pared by 1 base and J by 8 bases, with 9 bases between. The germline V gene encodes CDR1 SGHAT and CDR2 FQDESV (reference sequence). CDR3 size: 13 residues. CDR3 protein: CASSLGSREPQHF. CDR3 sequence (DNA): TGTGCCAGCAGCTTAGGGTCCCGAGAGCCCCAGCATTTT. Looking up the rest from reference TRBV11-1 and TRBJ1-5 gives the full variable domain: EAEVAQSPRYKITEKSQAVAFWCDPISGHATLYWYRQILGQGPELLVQFQDESVVDDSQLPKDRFSAERLKGVDSTLKIQPAELGDSAMYLCASSLGSREPQHFGDGTRLSIL.

The J gene is TRBJ2-5, the V gene TRBV7-6; 11 bases are a match to TRBD2. The germline V gene encodes CDR1 SGHVS and CDR2 FNYEAQ. J gave up 5 bases and V 6 bases, and 8 bases lay outside the gene matches. This CDR3 contains 15 residues. The CDR3 here is CASSYTSGSWETQYF. The CDR3 DNA sequence: TGTGCCAGCAGTTATACTAGCGGGAGTTGGGAGACCCAGTACTTC.

The rearrangement links TRBV29-1 to TRBJ2-4; D is tentatively TRBD1 or TRBD2 (5 bases each). Looked up from germline, CDR1 is SQVTM and CDR2 is ANQGSEA. The germline V and J ends were trimmed by 6 bases and 0 bases, with 15 bases remaining between them. The CDR3 spans 15 residues. The CDR3 sequence: CSVGVGSVAKNIQYF. CDR3 in DNA: TGCAGCGTGGGGGTCGGGTCCGTAGCCAAAAACATTCAGTACTTC. The complete variable domain, with remaining parts taken from reference TRBV29-1 and TRBJ2-4, reads SAVISQKPSRDICQRGTSLTIQCQVDSQVTMMFWYRQQPGQSLTLIATANQGSEATYESGFVIDKFPISRPNLTFSTLTVSNMSPEDSSIYLCSVGVGSVAKNIQYFGAGTRLSVL.

The CDR3 here is CASSRKETQYF. In DNA form, the CDR3 reads TGTGCCAGCAGCCGTAAAGAGACCCAGTACTTC. This chain links TRBV6-6 with TRBJ2-5; D unresolved. Germline V gene data show CDR1 as MNHNY and CDR2 as SVGAGI (reference sequence). Trimming left V 6 bases short and J 3 bases short, with 5 bases between. The CDR3 is 11 amino acids.

This clone was seen just once. CDR3 nucleotides: TGTGCCAGCAGCACGCGGACAGGGACCGGGGAGCAGTACTTC. It is translated as CASSTRTGTGEQYF. This chain connects TRBV28 to TRBJ2-7; 8 nucleotides match TRBD1. The CDR3 length is 14 residues. V lost 6 bases, J lost 7 bases, and 11 bases stayed unmatched. CDR1 and CDR2 from the germline V gene are MDHEN and SYDVKM.

The V gene is TRBV5-4, the J gene TRBJ2-5; the match to TRBD2 covers 9 bases. V was pared by 2 bases and J by 3 bases, with 20 bases of the junction left unmatched. The CDR3 covers 20 residues. The germline V gene has CDR1 SGHNT and CDR2 YYREEE (reference sequence). The CDR3 DNA reads as TGTGCCAGCAGCTTTCCAAGGTCCGGCGGGAGGGGAGGGAAAAAAGAGACCCAGTACTTC. It encodes CASSFPRSGGRGGKKETQYF.

The rearrangement joins TRBV30 to TRBJ2-1, with 8 bases identical to TRBD2. The CDR3 length is 14 residues. V lost 8 bases and J lost 8; bases outside the gene matches: 14. Germline V lookup: CDR1 GTSNPN, CDR2 SVGIG (reference sequence). The CDR3 protein is CAVLLAARADEQFF. The CDR3 nucleotides are TGTGCCGTACTACTAGCGGCAAGGGCCGATGAGCAGTTCTTC. Full variable domain (rest looked up from reference TRBV30 and TRBJ2-1): SQTIHQWPATLVQPVGSPLSLECTVEGTSNPNLYWYRQAAGRGLQLLFYSVGIGQISSEVPQNLSASRPQDRQFILSSKKLLLSDSGFYLCAVLLAARADEQFFGPGTRLTVL.

The rearrangement joins TRBV10-3 to TRBJ2-2; possible D gene TRBD2, 6 bases. Germline assignment: CDR1 ENHRY and CDR2 SYGVKD. CDR3 length: 14 residues. Trimming left V 5 bases short and J 2 bases short, with 9 bases between. CDR3 in amino acids: CAISTGRNTGELFF. The CDR3 nucleotides read TGTGCCATCAGTACCGGGAGAAACACCGGGGAGCTGTTTTTT.

The V and J genes are TRBV28 and TRBJ1-5; perhaps TRBD1 as D (6 bases). There are 19 residues in the CDR3. The germline V gene has CDR1 MDHEN and CDR2 SYDVKM. Between the trimmed V and J ends, which lost 6 bases and 0 bases, there was a span of 24 bases. The chain's CDR3 is CASSRRGYGTQTSNQPQHF. The CDR3 DNA reads as TGTGCCAGCAGCCGAAGGGGGTATGGGACACAGACTAGCAATCAGCCCCAGCATTTT.